These 11 T cell receptor beta chains were all obtained from the same sample, sequenced in a study of T and B cells in COVID-19 patients. BIOMED2 TRB-A/B primer pools were used in multiplex TRB PCR. TCRdb passed the multiplex PCR reads through MiXCR, listing each CDR3 protein once. Here the sample spans fewer than 15,000 distinct CDR3 sequences, over 25% being singletons. From blood, roughly 240-550 ng of genomic DNA served as TRB template. The specimen sequenced was blood. The receptors shown here come from a human donor who had recovered from COVID-19.

This clonotype was observed many times. The rearrangement joins TRBV19 to TRBJ1-2, with D perhaps TRBD1 (6 bases). Germline V gives CDR1 LNHDA, CDR2 SQIVND (reference sequence). Deletions cut 8 bases from V and 1 base from J, with 17 bases between. The CDR3 is made up of 15 amino acids. CDR3 DNA sequence: TGTGCCAGTTCGTCTGGAGGGGGTAATAACTATGGCTACACCTTC. Protein sequence: CASSSGGGNNYGYTF.

The chain has TRBV12-3 or TRBV12-4 and TRBJ2-1; D gene unclear. The CDR3 has 14 residues. V lost 2 bases and J lost 5, with 10 bases in between. The CDR3 loop reads CASSLKDGNNEQFF. The CDR3 coding sequence is TGTGCCAGCAGTTTAAAGGACGGAAACAATGAGCAGTTCTTC.

Points on this clonotype: Sequence at one end of the junction differs from germline and may be a read error. The chain is built from TRBV5-1 and TRBJ1-3; TRBD1 is a possible D gene (6 bases). This CDR3 contains 15 residues. The V gene's germline CDR1 is SGHRS and CDR2 YFSETQ. The CDR3 sequence is CASSDGQHSGNTIYF. The CDR3 DNA sequence: TGTGCCAGCAGCGATGGACAGCACTCTGGAAACACCATATATTTT.

This clonotype is categorized as medium-sized. The chain employs TRBV19 and TRBJ1-5; D is possibly TRBD1 (6 bases). This CDR3 spans 13 amino acids. The germline V and J ends were trimmed by 8 bases and 6 bases, with 14 bases remaining between them. Germline V CDR1 and CDR2: LNHDA, SQIVND (reference sequence). CDR3 nucleotides: TGTGCCAGTGACGCAGGGGTATTTCAGCCCCAGCATTTT. Translation gives CASDAGVFQPQHF.

In the case of this clonotype: This may arise from a read error, as a much more abundant clone is one base away. This chain uses TRBV5-6 with TRBJ2-1; 7 nucleotides match TRBD2. The CDR3 runs 17 residues. Germline CDR1 is SGHDT and CDR2 is YYEEEE. DNA of the CDR3: TGTGCCAGCAGGGAGTCGGCGGGACTAACTTTCTACAATGAGCAGTTATTC. This gives the protein CASRESAGLTFYNEQLF.

This clonotype was observed a handful of times. The chain combines TRBV6-4 with TRBJ1-6; D possibly corresponds to TRBD1 (5 bases). The length of the CDR3 is 14 residues. Germline V gene data show CDR1 as MRHNA and CDR2 as SNTAGT. The V gene lost 2 bases and the J gene lost 9 bases, with 11 bases spanning the gap. The CDR3 protein is CASSDRTKGSPLHF. CDR3 sequence (DNA): TGTGCCAGCAGTGACAGGACAAAGGGTTCACCCCTCCACTTT.

This clonotype was observed many times. This sequence joins TRBV5-6 and TRBJ1-4; TRBD1 matches at 11 bases. Germline CDR1 SGHDT, CDR2 YYEEEE. The CDR3 runs 15 residues. V shed 1 base and J 8 bases; nucleotides not matched to a gene: 4. This CDR3 reads CASSLLGTGGEKLFF. The CDR3 DNA sequence: TGTGCCAGCAGCTTGCTAGGGACAGGGGGAGAAAAACTGTTTTTT.

The CDR3: CAPTGGGETQYF. The CDR3 coding sequence is TGTGCCCCCACGGGGGGGGGGGAGACCCAGTACTTC. This chain uses TRBV10-3 with TRBJ2-5; TRBD2 matches 8 bases. The V and J ends lost 11 bases and 5 bases, in that order; junction bases with no gene match: 7. Per germline, CDR1 ENHRY and CDR2 SYGVKD. This CDR3 is built from 12 residues.

The chain carries TRBV10-1 and TRBJ2-2; D is unclear. The CDR3 totals 16 residues. The germline V and J ends were trimmed by 3 bases and 4 bases, with 15 bases remaining between them. CDR1 WNHNN and CDR2 SYGVQD come from the germline V gene (reference sequence). The chain's CDR3 is CASSDPDRSFTGELFF. CDR3 nucleotides: TGCGCCAGCAGTGATCCGGACCGCTCCTTCACCGGGGAGCTGTTTTTT.

This clonotype is medium-sized (0.01 to 0.1%). V gene TRBV19 combines with J gene TRBJ1-4, with D possibly being TRBD1 (6 bases). CDR3 size: 15 residues. Trimming stripped 3 bases from V and 5 bases from J, with 13 bases between. CDR1 is LNHDA and CDR2 is SQIVND in the germline V gene (reference sequence). The CDR3 DNA follows: TGTGCCAGTAGTATCGGGGGCGTTTTAAATGAAAAACTGTTTTTT. Amino acids: CASSIGGVLNEKLFF. The full variable domain, with the rest looked up from reference TRBV19 and TRBJ1-4, is DGGITQSPKYLFRKEGQNVTLSCEQNLNHDAMYWYRQDPGQGLRLIYYSQIVNDFQKGDIAEGYSVSREKKESFPLTVTSAQKNPTAFYLCASSIGGVLNEKLFFGSGTQLSVL.

The chain links TRBV6-5 to TRBJ1-5; a weak D match, TRBD1 (6 bases). In germline, CDR1 is MNHEY, CDR2 SVGAGI. The germline V and J ends were trimmed by 5 bases and 5 bases, with 13 bases remaining between them. This CDR3 is built from 14 residues. CDR3 amino acids: CASSGRTEYQPQHF. The CDR3 DNA is TGTGCCAGCAGTGGGCGGACAGAATATCAGCCCCAGCATTTT.